This T cell receptor (beta chain) came from a study of control samples from healthy donors and cancer patients. Trimming stripped 5 bases from V and 2 bases from J, with 12 bases between. The germline CDR1 and CDR2 sequences are SEHNR and FQNEAQ (reference sequence). The CDR3 has 14 residues. Produced via immunoSEQ multiplex PCR; TCRdb's table is partial and in-frame only. The profile shows over 60,000 clones, approximately 90% of them singletons. The sequencing input was PBMCs. The rearrangement joins TRBV7-9 to TRBJ1-2; D is undetermined. This sequence was found in a woman aged 55-70 years with head and neck cancer. CDR3 in DNA: TGTGCCAGCAGCAATACAGTGATAAACTATGGCTACACCTTC. As protein: CASSNTVINYGYTF.